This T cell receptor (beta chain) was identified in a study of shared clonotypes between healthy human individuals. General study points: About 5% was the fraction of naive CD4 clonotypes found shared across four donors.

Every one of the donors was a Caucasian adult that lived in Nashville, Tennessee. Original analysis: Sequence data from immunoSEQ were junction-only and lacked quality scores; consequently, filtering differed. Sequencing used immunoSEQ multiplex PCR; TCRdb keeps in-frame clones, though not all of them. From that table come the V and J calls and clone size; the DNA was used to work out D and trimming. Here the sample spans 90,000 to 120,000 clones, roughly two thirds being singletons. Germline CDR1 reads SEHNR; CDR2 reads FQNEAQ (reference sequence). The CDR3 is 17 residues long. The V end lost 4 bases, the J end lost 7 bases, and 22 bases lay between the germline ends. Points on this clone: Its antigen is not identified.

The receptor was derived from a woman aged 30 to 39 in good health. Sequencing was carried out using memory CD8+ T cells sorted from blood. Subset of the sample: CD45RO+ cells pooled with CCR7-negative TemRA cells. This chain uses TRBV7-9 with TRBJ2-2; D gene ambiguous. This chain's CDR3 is CASSSLSFIFRVGELFF. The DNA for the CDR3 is TGTGCCAGCAGCTCGCTAAGCTTTATATTTCGGGTCGGGGAGCTGTTTTTT.